These 27 T cell receptor beta chains were sequenced from one sample in a study of siplizumab effects on memory and regulatory T cells. Using immunoSEQ multiplex PCR, the repertoire was profiled, and TCRdb retains in-frame clones only, with some absent. The data show over 60,000 clones, about 90% seen once. The source material was CD8+ T cells sorted from blood. These receptors were obtained from a human donor in good health.

V is TRBV5-1 and J is TRBJ2-1; no definite D call. The CDR3 has 14 residues. The germline V gene has CDR1 SGHRS and CDR2 YFSETQ. The ends were cut back, 0 bases at V and 3 bases at J, with 7 bases in the middle. Written as DNA, the CDR3 is TGCGCCAGCAGCTTGGTTGGGGACTACAATGAGCAGTTCTTC. It yields the protein CASSLVGDYNEQFF.

This clone showed up just a few times. This sequence joins TRBV7-9 and TRBJ2-7; D uncertain. The V and J ends lost 5 bases and 4 bases respectively, with 12 bases between them. Germline V gives CDR1 SEHNR, CDR2 FQNEAQ (reference sequence). The CDR3 has 13 residues. The CDR3 region is CASSPGITYEQYF. CDR3 nucleotides: TGTGCCAGCAGCCCTGGAATTACTTACGAGCAGTACTTC. The entire variable domain, with the rest obtained from reference TRBV7-9 and TRBJ2-7, is as follows: DTGVSQNPRHKITKRGQNVTFRCDPISEHNRLYWYRQTLGQGPEFLTYFQNEAQLEKSRLLSDRFSAERPKGSFSTLEIQRTEQGDSAMYLCASSPGITYEQYFGPGTRLTVT.

V usage is TRBV6-5 and J usage is TRBJ2-7; 8 bases fit TRBD1. The CDR3 has 14 amino acids. Germline values: CDR1 MNHEY, CDR2 SVGAGI. V was clipped by 4 bases and J by 2 bases; unmatched bases: 4. This CDR3 reads CASSSTGGAYEQYF. DNA for the CDR3: TGTGCCAGCAGTTCAACAGGGGGTGCCTACGAGCAGTACTTC.

Comment on this clone: Being one base from a much bigger clone, this may be a read error. The CDR3 here is CASSLGVSYEQYF. DNA for the CDR3: TGTGCCAGCAGCTTAGGAGTTTCCTACGAGCAGTACTTC. J is TRBJ2-7 and V is TRBV7-8, with D unresolved. The V gene lost 1 base and the J gene lost 1 base, with 5 bases spanning the gap. This CDR3 is built from 13 residues. In germline, CDR1 is SGHVS, CDR2 FQNEAQ.

V is TRBV7-8 and J is TRBJ2-2, with 15 positions matching TRBD2. The V and J ends lost 5 bases and 9 bases, in that order; junction bases with no gene match: 13. This CDR3 contains 18 residues. The germline V gene encodes CDR1 SGHVS and CDR2 FQNEAQ. The CDR3 nucleotides are TGTGCCAGCAGCCCCTTGGGACTAGCGGGGGGACAACACCGGGAGCTGTTTTTT. Translated: CASSPLGLAGGQHRELFF.

This chain links TRBV6-5 with TRBJ2-7; 8 bases match TRBD2. Germline V gene lookup returns CDR1 MNHEY and CDR2 SVGAGI. The CDR3 loop spans 15 amino acids. The V and J ends lost 3 bases and 4 bases, in that order; junction bases with no gene match: 8. The CDR3 region is CASSYAGLELYEQYF. CDR3 DNA sequence: TGTGCCAGCAGTTATGCGGGACTAGAATTGTACGAGCAGTACTTC.

The rearrangement links TRBV4-1 to TRBJ2-3; TRBD2 matches at 7 bases. The CDR3 extends over 16 amino acids. The V and J ends lost 3 bases and 2 bases, in that order; junction bases with no gene match: 8. Germline assignment: CDR1 MGHRA and CDR2 YSYEKL. In nucleotides, the CDR3 is TGCGCCAGCAGCCAGTCGCCCGGGGGGTTCACAGATACGCAGTATTTT. The encoded protein is CASSQSPGGFTDTQYF.

The CDR3 spells CATSRPTQIENEKLFF. The CDR3 bases are TGTGCCACCAGCAGGCCCACCCAGATCGAAAATGAAAAACTGTTTTTT. The rearrangement links TRBV15 to TRBJ1-4; D unresolved. The V end lost 3 bases, the J end lost 5 bases, and 16 bases lay between the germline ends. This CDR3 contains 16 residues. Germline CDR1 is LNHNV and CDR2 is YYDKDF (reference sequence).

V is TRBV5-1 and J is TRBJ1-4; D remains ambiguous. The ends were cut back, 2 bases at V and 7 bases at J, with 12 bases in the middle. Germline lookup yields CDR1 SGHRS and CDR2 YFSETQ. This CDR3 has 14 residues. The chain's CDR3 is CASSLGRMGEKLFF. CDR3 nucleotide sequence: TGCGCCAGCAGCTTAGGCCGAATGGGTGAAAAACTGTTTTTT.

The chain carries TRBV5-1 and TRBJ2-2, with 10 bases identical to TRBD2. Germline V gene sequence: CDR1 SGHRS, CDR2 YFSETQ. The length of the CDR3 is 16 residues. V lost 4 bases, J lost 3 bases, and 6 bases stayed unmatched. CDR3 in amino acids: CASSVWTSGDTGELFF. DNA for the CDR3: TGCGCCAGCAGCGTCTGGACTAGCGGAGACACCGGGGAGCTGTTTTTT.

This clone was counted a few times. Different DNA sequences within this sample yield the same CDR3. The chain is built from TRBV19 and TRBJ2-5; D ambiguous. V lost 3 bases, J lost 0 bases, and 5 bases lay in between. Germline V CDR1 and CDR2: LNHDA, SQIVND (reference sequence). This CDR3 contains 13 residues. Here the CDR3 DNA reads TGTGCCAGTAGTATGGGGTACCAAGAGACCCAGTACTTC. Its translation: CASSMGYQETQYF.

The rearrangement links TRBV6-5 to TRBJ2-1, with 9 bases lining up with TRBD1. The trim removed 7 bases at V and 4 bases at J, leaving 2 bases unmatched. The CDR3 has 13 amino acids. CDR1 is MNHEY, CDR2 SVGAGI, per germline. CDR3 amino acids: CASTDRGYNEQFF. The CDR3 DNA follows: TGTGCCAGCACGGACAGGGGATACAATGAGCAGTTCTTC.

The CDR3 nucleotides are TGTGCCTGGAGTGTAAACTATGGCTACACCTTC. Its protein is CAWSVNYGYTF. The rearrangement links TRBV30 to TRBJ1-2; D unclear. V was clipped by 0 bases and J by 2 bases, with 1 base between them. This CDR3 spans 11 amino acids. Per germline, CDR1 GTSNPN and CDR2 SVGIG (reference sequence).

The chain employs TRBV11-1 and TRBJ2-7, with unresolved D. The CDR3 contains 15 residues. From germline, CDR1 is SGHAT and CDR2 FQDESV (reference sequence). The ends were cut back, 5 bases at V and 6 bases at J, with 20 bases in the middle. Here the CDR3 reads CASSLSQTQDSEQYF. CDR3 sequence (DNA): TGTGCCAGCAGCCTAAGCCAGACCCAGGATAGCGAGCAGTACTTC.

The chain carries TRBV15 and TRBJ2-2; no clear D. V lost 1 base to trimming and J lost 5 bases, with 8 bases between them. Germline V CDR1 and CDR2: LNHNV, YYDKDF (reference sequence). CDR3 length: 14 residues. The CDR3: CATSRGRLTGELFF. DNA of the CDR3: TGTGCCACCAGCAGAGGTAGATTGACCGGGGAGCTGTTTTTT. Full variable domain (rest looked up from reference TRBV15 and TRBJ2-2): DAMVIQNPRYQVTQFGKPVTLSCSQTLNHNVMYWYQQKSSQAPKLLFHYYDKDFNNEADTPDNFQSRRPNTSFCFLDIRSPGLGDTAMYLCATSRGRLTGELFFGEGSRLTVL.

V usage is TRBV5-4 and J usage is TRBJ2-5; possibly TRBD1 or TRBD2 for D (5 bases each). V lost 10 bases to trimming and J lost 3 bases, with 13 bases between them. The germline V gene encodes CDR1 SGHNT and CDR2 YYREEE (reference sequence). The CDR3 is 12 amino acids. The CDR3 protein is CAGGRSEETQYF. In DNA, the CDR3 is TGTGCCGGGGGACGTTCGGAAGAGACCCAGTACTTC.

Only a few counts were recorded for this clone. The chain carries TRBV19 and TRBJ1-5; unclear D gene. Germline CDR1 is LNHDA and CDR2 is SQIVND (reference sequence). The V end lost 9 bases, the J end lost 2 bases, and 8 bases lay between the germline ends. The CDR3 sequence is 12 residues long. The DNA for the CDR3 is TGTGCCAGCGGGGAGGGCAATCAGCCCCAGCATTTT. Protein sequence: CASGEGNQPQHF. Using reference TRBV19 and TRBJ1-5 for the parts outside the CDR3, the full variable domain is DGGITQSPKYLFRKEGQNVTLSCEQNLNHDAMYWYRQDPGQGLRLIYYSQIVNDFQKGDIAEGYSVSREKKESFPLTVTSAQKNPTAFYLCASGEGNQPQHFGDGTRLSIL.

The chain joins TRBV5-1 to TRBJ1-2; possible D gene TRBD1, 5 bases. Germline CDR1 SGHRS, CDR2 YFSETQ. V was shortened by 0 bases and J by 8 bases, with 14 bases between the two germline ends. The CDR3 covers 14 residues. The DNA for the CDR3 is TGCGCCAGCAGCTTGGAGTCAGAAGGGGAAGGCTACACCTTC. Residues: CASSLESEGEGYTF. Looking up the rest from reference TRBV5-1 and TRBJ1-2 gives the full variable domain: KAGVTQTPRYLIKTRGQQVTLSCSPISGHRSVSWYQQTPGQGLQFLFEYFSETQRNKGNFPGRFSGRQFSNSRSEMNVSTLELGDSALYLCASSLESEGEGYTFGSGTRLTVV.

This chain joins TRBV2 and TRBJ2-3; possibly TRBD2 for D (6 bases). With 3 bases removed from V and 0 bases from J, the gap between germline ends came to 10 bases. The length of the CDR3 is 15 residues. Germline CDR1 is SNHLY and CDR2 is FYNNEI. CDR3 nucleotides: TGTGCCAGCAGTGAGGGTGGGACTAGCACAGATACGCAGTATTTT. Translating gives CASSEGGTSTDTQYF.

This chain uses TRBV21-1 with TRBJ2-2; TRBD2 was called by the table and not checked on the DNA. TRBV21-1 represents a pseudogene. The CDR3 is made up of 20 amino acids. The CDR3 nucleotides read TGTGCCAGCAGCAACTCTGGGACTAGCGGGGGGGCCTTTGGCACCGGGGAGCTGTTTTTT. Amino acids: CASSNSGTSGGAFGTGELFF.

CDR3 amino acids: CASSLNGPNTEAFF. CDR3 nucleotide sequence: TGTGCCAGCTCCCTTAATGGGCCGAACACTGAAGCTTTCTTT. The rearrangement uses TRBV6-1 and TRBJ1-1; D ambiguous. With 8 bases removed from V and 1 base from J, the gap between germline ends came to 14 bases. Germline loops: CDR1 MNHNS, CDR2 SASEGT. The CDR3 sequence is 14 residues long.

The rearrangement joins TRBV4-1 to TRBJ2-7; TRBD2 matches at 9 bases. CDR3 length: 16 amino acids. Germline trimming cut 1 base from V and 5 bases from J; bases unmatched to any gene: 9. CDR1 and CDR2 from the germline V gene are MGHRA and YSYEKL. The CDR3 DNA reads TGCGCCAGCAGCCAAGGCGGAGCGGGGGGCGGAGACGAGCAGTACTTC. Amino acids: CASSQGGAGGGDEQYF.

This clone showed up just once. This rearrangement joins TRBV2 to TRBJ2-7; D may be TRBD1 (5 bases). Germline assignment: CDR1 SNHLY and CDR2 FYNNEI. Between the trimmed V and J ends, which lost 2 bases and 5 bases, there was a span of 22 bases. The CDR3 has 17 amino acids. CDR3 DNA: TGTGCCAGCAGTGAATCCCGCCTATCTGGGGCATTCCACGAGCAGTACTTC. Translated, it gives CASSESRLSGAFHEQYF.

J is TRBJ2-5 and V is TRBV5-8, with a possible D match to TRBD1 (5 bases). Germline CDR1 and CDR2: SGHTS and YDEGEE. This CDR3 contains 16 residues. The ends were cut back, 4 bases at V and 2 bases at J, with 18 bases in the middle. CDR3 nucleotides: TGTGCCAGCAGCGGATACTTATTGACAGCTCAAGAGACCCAGTACTTC. Translation gives CASSGYLLTAQETQYF.

This chain links TRBV2 with TRBJ1-2; D is ambiguous. The CDR3 is made up of 13 amino acids. CDR1 is SNHLY, CDR2 FYNNEI, per germline. V lost 2 bases and J lost 2, with 6 bases in between. In DNA, the CDR3 is TGTGCCAGCAGTGAAACCGGGAACTATGGCTACACCTTC. Residues: CASSETGNYGYTF.

This clone was seen just once. This sequence joins TRBV14 and TRBJ1-1; the D is unclear. CDR1 and CDR2 from the germline V gene are SGHDN and FVKESK. The CDR3 totals 12 residues. Trimming left V 1 base short and J 3 bases short, with 3 bases between. DNA of the CDR3: TGTGCCAGCAGCCAAGTCTACACTGAAGCTTTCTTT. Amino acids: CASSQVYTEAFF.

The V gene is TRBV7-6, the J gene TRBJ2-2; TRBD2 matches 14 bases. Per germline, CDR1 SGHVS and CDR2 FNYEAQ. After removal of 5 bases from V and 3 bases from J, the junction contained 5 bases not matched to a gene. CDR3 size: 17 residues. The CDR3 DNA sequence: TGTGCCAGCAGCCCGGGACTAGCGGGAGCGGACACCGGGGAGCTGTTTTTT. Translating gives CASSPGLAGADTGELFF.